Listed here are 29 T cell receptor beta chains from one sample, sequenced in a study of monozygotic twins with inflammatory bowel disease. After re-calling the 5' RACE reads, TCRdb lists one entry per CDR3 protein, DNA absent. Seen in this sample are around 150,000 distinct CDR3 sequences; the ten most common clones hold 2.5% to 3%. What was sequenced was blood. Receptor source: a human donor with ulcerative colitis or Crohn's disease, or a healthy co-twin of an affected twin (not recorded which).

The V and J genes are TRBV12-3 or TRBV12-4 and TRBJ2-1; the TRBD1 assignment by TCRdb is unverifiable without DNA. The CDR3 is 12 residues long. The CDR3 sequence is CASSLRGNEQFF.

The V and J genes are TRBV28 and TRBJ2-7. The CDR3 is 13 residues long. Per germline, CDR1 MDHEN and CDR2 SYDVKM. The CDR3 spells CASSFRHTYEQYF.

The V call is TRBV7-9, the J call TRBJ2-2; without DNA, the TCRdb call of TRBD2 cannot be checked. The length of the CDR3 is 16 residues. CDR1 and CDR2 from the germline V gene are SEHNR and FQNEAQ (reference sequence). CDR3: CASSRGLAGRTGELFF.

The CDR3 reads CASSSGPTETQYF. The rearrangement links TRBV5-4 to TRBJ2-5; TCRdb calls TRBD1, which cannot be checked without DNA. Germline assignment: CDR1 SGHNT and CDR2 YYREEE (reference sequence). The CDR3 extends over 13 amino acids.

CDR3 amino acids: CASSFLTGNQPQHF. V gene TRBV28 combines with J gene TRBJ1-5. This CDR3 comprises 14 residues. Germline V lookup: CDR1 MDHEN, CDR2 SYDVKM.

The chain recombines TRBV7-9 with TRBJ2-4; TCRdb's D gene call, TRBD2, goes unchecked for lack of DNA. The V gene's germline CDR1 is SEHNR and CDR2 FQNEAQ (reference sequence). The CDR3 totals 14 residues. CDR3 amino acids: CASSSLAAKNIQYF.

V gene TRBV13 combines with J gene TRBJ2-1; the TCRdb call, TRBD1, lacks DNA for checking. Germline V gene data show CDR1 as PRHDT and CDR2 as FYEKMQ (reference sequence). The CDR3 has 15 residues. The CDR3 loop reads CASSPQGSSYNEQFF.

The chain links TRBV11-2 to TRBJ1-1; without DNA, the TCRdb call of TRBD1 cannot be checked. CDR3 length: 14 residues. Germline CDR1 SGHAT, CDR2 FQNNGV. The chain's CDR3 is CASSLVSQGTEAFF.

The chain has TRBV29-1 and TRBJ2-7; TCRdb calls TRBD1, which cannot be checked without DNA. Germline V gene data show CDR1 as SQVTM and CDR2 as ANQGSEA. The CDR3 runs 12 residues. CDR3 region: CSVTGDLWEQYF.

The chain joins TRBV11-2 to TRBJ2-3; TCRdb's D call of TRBD2 is untestable without DNA. The germline gives CDR1 SGHAT, CDR2 FQNNGV. The CDR3 length is 16 residues. Here the CDR3 reads CASTLKPLAGTDTQYF.

The V and J genes are TRBV7-9 and TRBJ2-4; with no DNA, the TCRdb D assignment of TRBD2 cannot be verified. CDR1 is SEHNR and CDR2 is FQNEAQ in the germline V gene (reference sequence). The CDR3 contains 16 residues. CDR3 sequence reads: CASSLEGLAGENIQYF.

The genes are TRBV6-2 or TRBV6-3 and TRBJ2-2; TCRdb lists TRBD2, though no DNA is available to test this call. Germline values: CDR1 MNHEY, CDR2 SVGEGT. The CDR3 runs 16 residues. CDR3 residues: CASSLPSLPNTGELFF.

This chain connects TRBV28 to TRBJ2-1; without DNA, the TCRdb call of TRBD2 cannot be checked. The CDR3 extends over 20 amino acids. Germline assignment: CDR1 MDHEN and CDR2 SYDVKM. The CDR3 loop reads CASSPYGLAGGRSSYNEQFF.

The chain uses TRBV7-2 and TRBJ2-7. The CDR3 is 12 amino acids. From germline, CDR1 is SGHTA and CDR2 FQGNSA. CDR3 protein: CASSILGYEQYF.

This rearrangement joins TRBV5-3 to TRBJ2-3; checking the TCRdb D call of TRBD2 is not possible without DNA. TRBV5-3 is annotated as an ORF whose role is uncertain. The CDR3 has 16 residues. The CDR3 loop reads CARSFLAGSRTDTQYF.

This sequence joins TRBV18 and TRBJ2-2; TCRdb selects TRBD1, and the lack of DNA leaves this call unchecked. The CDR3 covers 14 residues. Germline V gene sequence: CDR1 KGHSH, CDR2 LQKENI. CDR3 sequence: CASLRTPGTGELFF.

The genes are TRBV20-1 and TRBJ2-1; TCRdb's D call of TRBD1 is untestable without DNA. CDR3 length: 15 amino acids. Per germline, CDR1 DFQATT and CDR2 SNEGSKA (reference sequence). CDR3 sequence reads: CSARNRQGAYNEQFF.

The V call is TRBV29-1, the J call TRBJ2-5. This CDR3 has 15 residues. Germline V gives CDR1 SQVTM, CDR2 ANQGSEA. The CDR3 loop is CSVESAVGNSETQYF.

The chain joins TRBV19 to TRBJ1-2. The length of the CDR3 is 15 residues. Germline V CDR1 and CDR2: LNHDA, SQIVND (reference sequence). The CDR3 loop reads CASSINTAVDYGYTF.

V usage is TRBV12-5 and J usage is TRBJ2-2; the D gene TCRdb calls, TRBD1, cannot be checked with no DNA. The CDR3 spans 15 residues. The germline V gene has CDR1 LGHNT and CDR2 FRNRAP. The chain's CDR3 is CASGLTQGAVGELFF. Complete variable domain (other parts from reference TRBV12-5 and TRBJ2-2): DARVTQTPRHKVTEMGQEVTMRCQPILGHNTVFWYRQTMMQGLELLAYFRNRAPLDDSGMPKDRFSAEMPDATLATLKIQPSEPRDSAVYFCASGLTQGAVGELFFGEGSRLTVL.

This rearrangement joins TRBV7-2 to TRBJ1-3; the D call of TRBD1 rests on TCRdb alone, since no DNA is present to check it. CDR1 and CDR2 from the germline V gene are SGHTA and FQGNSA. The CDR3 consists of 15 residues. The CDR3: CASSPREGAGNTIYF.

This chain uses TRBV10-3 with TRBJ2-5; the D call of TRBD1 rests on TCRdb alone, since no DNA is present to check it. CDR1 is ENHRY and CDR2 is SYGVKD in the germline V gene. There are 15 residues in the CDR3. The CDR3 is CAISAWAGGQETQYF.

CDR3 amino acids: CASSLVTLQETQYF. This sequence joins TRBV12-3 or TRBV12-4 and TRBJ2-5. This CDR3 has 14 amino acids.

The V gene is TRBV29-1, the J gene TRBJ2-5. Germline CDR1 reads SQVTM; CDR2 reads ANQGSEA. The CDR3 spans 14 residues. CDR3 in amino acids: CSALRPATQETQYF.

The genes are TRBV4-2 and TRBJ2-2; the TRBD2 assignment by TCRdb is unverifiable without DNA. The CDR3 runs 19 residues. Germline CDR1 and CDR2: LGHNA and YNFKEQ. This chain's CDR3 is CASSQDTGGRLVDTGELFF.

This chain links TRBV20-1 with TRBJ1-2; with no DNA, the TCRdb D assignment of TRBD1 cannot be verified. Looked up from germline, CDR1 is DFQATT and CDR2 is SNEGSKA (reference sequence). This CDR3 is 12 amino acids long. CDR3 residues: CSAAPGRDGYTF.

This chain connects TRBV6-6 to TRBJ1-1. Germline-derived CDR1 and CDR2 are MNHNY and SVGAGI (reference sequence). The CDR3 loop spans 13 amino acids. The CDR3 protein is CASSPPQITEAFF.

The V gene is TRBV15, the J gene TRBJ2-1; the D call from TCRdb, TRBD1, cannot be confirmed without DNA. Germline CDR1 LNHNV, CDR2 YYDKDF (reference sequence). CDR3 length: 13 amino acids. CDR3 residues: CATSRARGDEQFF. Using reference TRBV15 and TRBJ2-1 for the parts outside the CDR3, the full variable domain is DAMVIQNPRYQVTQFGKPVTLSCSQTLNHNVMYWYQQKSSQAPKLLFHYYDKDFNNEADTPDNFQSRRPNTSFCFLDIRSPGLGDTAMYLCATSRARGDEQFFGPGTRLTVL.

The chain uses TRBV10-3 and TRBJ2-5. The CDR3 is made up of 16 amino acids. Germline CDR1 and CDR2: ENHRY and SYGVKD. CDR3 amino acids: CAISVDSTQTEETQYF.